A selection of T cell receptor beta chains follows, all from one sample in a study of control samples from healthy donors and cancer patients. Sequencing used immunoSEQ multiplex PCR; TCRdb keeps in-frame clones, though not all of them. The sample records 90,000 to 100,000 clones, about 85% being singletons. What was sequenced was blood. These receptors were collected from a woman aged 70 to 79 in good health. CDR3s include the opening cysteine and the closing phenylalanine or tryptophan. The order of the fields is clone size, J gene, V gene, D gene, CDR3 DNA, CDR3 protein. D genes are given only for firm matches. Clone sizes are given selectively: once, few, many, or a class where the clone is expanded.

-	TRBJ2-4	TRBV14	TRBD1	TGTGCCAGCAGTCTAGAATCCGGGACAGACCTAGCCAAAAACATTCAGTACTTC	CASSLESGTDLAKNIQYF
-	TRBJ1-4	TRBV15	TRBD1	TGTGCCACCAGCCCCAGACAGGGGTCCACTAATGAAAAACTGTTTTTT	CATSPRQGSTNEKLFF
-	TRBJ1-5	TRBV7-9	-	TGTGCCAGCAGCTCAGGACGGGCCCCCAATCAGCCCCAGCATTTT	CASSSGRAPNQPQHF
-	TRBJ1-4	TRBV20-1	TRBD1	TGCAGTGCTAGTCCGGGACAGGGGACGGAAAAACTGTTTTTT	CSASPGQGTEKLFF
-	TRBJ1-1	TRBV18	-	TGTGCCAGCTCTCGTCAGGGGAACACTGAAGCTTTCTTT	CASSRQGNTEAFF
few	TRBJ2-3	TRBV20-1	-	TGCAGTGCTAGTACCCAGACGAGCACAGATACGCAGTATTTT	CSASTQTSTDTQYF
few	TRBJ2-1	TRBV3-1/TRBV3-2	-	TGTGCCAGCAGGCCCTCCAGGGGGGGTCTCTACAATGAGCAGTTCTTC	CASRPSRGGLYNEQFF
-	TRBJ1-1	TRBV25-1	-	TGTGCCAGCAGTGTAAAAGGGGTTACTGAAGCTTTCTTT	CASSVKGVTEAFF
-	TRBJ2-3	TRBV5-5	-	TGTGCCAGCAGCTTTGTCGCATCCAGCCTCCCTCGGGATACGCAGTATTTT	CASSFVASSLPRDTQYF
-	TRBJ2-3	TRBV24-1	TRBD2	TGTGCCACCAGTGACCAACTAGCGGGGGGGTTGGATACGCAGTATTTT	CATSDQLAGGLDTQYF
-	TRBJ1-1	TRBV7-2	-	TGTGCCAGCAGCCCGGGGGCCGGCGGCGCCTCAGGCGGGACTGAAGCTTTCTTT	CASSPGAGGASGGTEAFF
-	TRBJ2-1	TRBV7-9	-	TGTGCCAGCGAAACCCCCCCCTACAATGAGCAGTTCTTC	CASETPPYNEQFF
-	TRBJ1-4	TRBV4-1	-	TGCGCCAGCAGCCAAGTTCAAGTTCGGACGGGAAAACTGTTTTTT	CASSQVQVRTGKLFF
-	TRBJ2-5	TRBV9	TRBD1	TGTGCCAGCAGCGTCGGGACAGGGGGCCAAGAGACCCAGTACTTC	CASSVGTGGQETQYF
-	TRBJ1-2	TRBV27	TRBD1	TGTGCCAGCAGCATTACAGGGGATGGATATGGCTACACCTTC	CASSITGDGYGYTF
-	TRBJ1-3	TRBV19	-	TGTGCCAGTAGTGCTACGTCCGGGACATTCCCTGGAAACACCATATATTTT	CASSATSGTFPGNTIYF
once	TRBJ2-1	TRBV9	TRBD2	TGTGCCAGCAGCCCCCGACTAGCGGGAGGAAGGAAGCAGTTCTTC	CASSPRLAGGRKQFF
-	TRBJ1-2	TRBV12-3/TRBV12-4	-	TGTGCCATATATCAGGGGACGCTCTATGGCTACACCTTC	CAIYQGTLYGYTF
-	TRBJ1-2	TRBV11-2	-	TGTGCCAGCAGCCCCCTAAGGGGGGGCGTCGGCCATGGCTACACCTTC	CASSPLRGGVGHGYTF
-	TRBJ1-3	TRBV14	TRBD1	TGTGCCAGCAGCTCTCCGGGGACAGCTGGAAACACCATATATTTT	CASSSPGTAGNTIYF
-	TRBJ1-3	TRBV11-2	-	TGTGCCAGCAGCTTGGGGGGCGGCCTCCCCACCATATATTTT	CASSLGGGLPTIYF
-	TRBJ1-2	TRBV19	-	TGTGCCAGTAGTATAGTTGTCGCCGGATGGTTGACAGCTGAAACTGTTAACTATGGCTACACCTTC	CASSIVVAGWLTAETVNYGYTF
-	TRBJ2-3	TRBV9	-	TGTGCCAGCAGCGTAGGGAGGATTAGCACAGATACGCAGTATTTT	CASSVGRISTDTQYF
-	TRBJ1-2	TRBV10-1	-	TGCGCCAGCAGTAAAGATACTAACTATGGCTACACCTTC	CASSKDTNYGYTF
many	TRBJ2-5	TRBV7-9	-	TGTGCCAGCAGTCCCCGGGGTCCAGAGACCCAGTACTTC	CASSPRGPETQYF
-	TRBJ1-1	TRBV15	-	TGTGCCACCAGCAGAGATACTGAGGGGCTAGAAGCTTTCTTT	CATSRDTEGLEAFF
-	TRBJ2-2	TRBV28	-	TGTGCCAGCAGTACTATTGGGGCGAACACCGGGGAGCTGTTTTTT	CASSTIGANTGELFF
-	TRBJ2-2	TRBV5-4	TRBD1	TGTGCCAGCAGCGGTCAGGACAGGCCGAACACCGGGGAGCTGTTTTTT	CASSGQDRPNTGELFF
once	TRBJ1-5	TRBV18	TRBD1	TGTGCCAGCTCACCACGACAGGGCGGGGATCAGCCCCAGCATTTT	CASSPRQGGDQPQHF
-	TRBJ2-3	TRBV30	-	TGTGCCTGGCGGGGGGCGGGAGATACGCAGTATTTT	CAWRGAGDTQYF
-	TRBJ2-3	TRBV24-1	TRBD1	TGTGCCACCAGTGTCGAGGGACAGGGGGTGTCAGATACGCAGTATTTT	CATSVEGQGVSDTQYF
once	TRBJ1-4	TRBV19	-	TGTGCCAGTGGCCAGGGGAATGAAAAACTGTTTTTT	CASGQGNEKLFF
-	TRBJ1-4	TRBV7-8	TRBD1	TGTGCCAGCAGCCCCGACCGACAGGGCGGAGATGAAAAACTGTTTTTT	CASSPDRQGGDEKLFF
-	TRBJ2-1	TRBV7-9	-	TGTGCCAGCAGCCCCAAACAGGCTGACAATGAGCAGTTCTTC	CASSPKQADNEQFF
-	TRBJ1-6	TRBV7-2	-	TGTGCCAGCAGCTTAAAAAGAAATTCACCCCTCCACTTT	CASSLKRNSPLHF
-	TRBJ1-5	TRBV6-5	-	TGTGCCAGCAGTAAGGCGGGTCCCAATCAGCCCCAGCATTTT	CASSKAGPNQPQHF
-	TRBJ1-5	TRBV6-5	-	TGTGCCACGGGGGGTAGCAATCAGCCCCAGCATTTT	CATGGSNQPQHF
once	TRBJ1-1	TRBV11-2	TRBD1	TGTGCCAGCAGCTTAGCGGAAGGGCAGGGGGCGCCGATGGGTTTCTTT	CASSLAEGQGAPMGFF
-	TRBJ1-2	TRBV29-1	-	TGCAGCGTTGAGATACTGGGTTATGGCTACACCTTC	CSVEILGYGYTF
-	TRBJ2-7	TRBV11-2	-	TGTGCCAGCAGCTTCGGGCAGGGTGTTTTCTACGAGCAGTACTTC	CASSFGQGVFYEQYF
-	TRBJ2-1	TRBV11-3	-	TGTGCCAGCAGCCTGGGGGCGCGCAATGAGCAGTTCTTC	CASSLGARNEQFF
-	TRBJ2-2	TRBV7-9	-	TGTGCCAGCAGCTTAGGGGGGGCGAACACCGGGGAGCTGTTTTTT	CASSLGGANTGELFF
-	TRBJ1-1	TRBV27	-	TGTGCCAGCAGTTTCAGGGTTGGAGGCACTGAAGCTTTCTTT	CASSFRVGGTEAFF
-	TRBJ2-3	TRBV19	TRBD2	TGTGCCAGTATCGACGGAGCGGGAGGGACGGATACGCAGTATTTT	CASIDGAGGTDTQYF
-	TRBJ2-5	TRBV2	TRBD2	TGTGCCAGCAGTTCCGGGGGGATAGCGAGAGAGACCCAGTACTTC	CASSSGGIARETQYF
-	TRBJ1-3	TRBV6-6	-	TGTGCCAGCAGTGACCTCCAAGGTCGTGGAAACACCATATATTTT	CASSDLQGRGNTIYF
-	TRBJ2-3	TRBV2	TRBD2	TGTGCCAGCAGTGATGGGACTAGCGGATATGGCACAGATACGCAGTATTTT	CASSDGTSGYGTDTQYF
-	TRBJ2-1	TRBV9	-	TGTGCCAGCAGCCCCTTTGAGAGGGGGAATGAGCAGTTCTTC	CASSPFERGNEQFF
-	TRBJ1-1	TRBV6-1	-	TGTGCCAGCAGTGGATTCCAGGGGAATGGGGACACTGAAGCTTTCTTT	CASSGFQGNGDTEAFF
-	TRBJ1-1	TRBV30	-	TGTGCCTGGAGGTACGATGGGAACACTGAAGCTTTCTTT	CAWRYDGNTEAFF
-	TRBJ2-3	TRBV5-4	-	TGTGCCAGCAGCTCCCCGACCCCCGGAGATACGCAGTATTTT	CASSSPTPGDTQYF
-	TRBJ2-3	TRBV7-9	TRBD2	TGTGCCAGCAGCTTAGAGGGGAGGGACACAGATACGCAGTATTTT	CASSLEGRDTDTQYF
-	TRBJ1-2	TRBV27	-	TGTGCCAGCAGTTTTAACGAGGGTATCTATGGCTACACCTTC	CASSFNEGIYGYTF
-	TRBJ1-2	TRBV19	-	TGTGCCAGTAGTATAGATGGTCAGGGGACGACTAACTATGGCTACACCTTC	CASSIDGQGTTNYGYTF
few	TRBJ1-1	TRBV5-1	-	TGCGCCAGCAGTCCTGGGTACGGGGGTCTCACTGAAGCTTTCTTT	CASSPGYGGLTEAFF
-	TRBJ1-3	TRBV5-6	-	TGTGCCAGCAGCTTGGCCCCAGGAGTAGTAACTGGAAACACCATATATTTT	CASSLAPGVVTGNTIYF
once	TRBJ1-2	TRBV9	-	TGTGCCAGCAGTGAGACTCCTAACTATGGCTACACCTTC	CASSETPNYGYTF
-	TRBJ1-1	TRBV7-8	-	TGTGCCAGCACCTTAGGTGCGAACACTGAAGCTTTCTTT	CASTLGANTEAFF